The 22 T cell receptor beta chains presented below share a single source sample, sequenced in a study of cytomegalovirus exposure and HLA in healthy donors. Generated by immunoSEQ multiplex PCR, the TCRdb table keeps only in-frame clones and is missing some. The repertoire consists of about 140,000 clones, with 84% occurring once and the leading ten covering almost 1.5%. The sample taken for sequencing was PBMCs. The receptors here all came from a young woman in good health and CMV-seronegative.

V and J are TRBV29-1 and TRBJ1-5; possible D gene TRBD1, 6 bases. This CDR3 region has 13 residues. Germline V gene lookup returns CDR1 SQVTM and CDR2 ANQGSEA. Trimming removed 7 bases at V and 2 bases at J, with 12 bases between. Here the CDR3 reads CSASSGGNQPQHF. As DNA, the CDR3 is TGCAGCGCCAGTTCAGGGGGCAATCAGCCCCAGCATTTT. The complete variable domain, with remaining parts taken from reference TRBV29-1 and TRBJ1-5, reads SAVISQKPSRDICQRGTSLTIQCQVDSQVTMMFWYRQQPGQSLTLIATANQGSEATYESGFVIDKFPISRPNLTFSTLTVSNMSPEDSSIYLCSASSGGNQPQHFGDGTRLSIL.

This clone was counted a single time. V gene TRBV5-1 combines with J gene TRBJ2-7, with D possibly TRBD1 on 6 matching bases. The CDR3 length is 13 residues. Trimming stripped 1 base from V and 5 bases from J, with 10 bases between. Germline V CDR1 and CDR2: SGHRS, YFSETQ. CDR3 region: CASSLQGGDEQYF. The CDR3 nucleotides read TGCGCCAGCAGCTTGCAAGGGGGTGACGAGCAGTACTTC.

J is TRBJ2-1 and V is TRBV2; 10 positions match TRBD2. CDR3 length: 14 amino acids. With V trimmed by 5 bases and J by 6 bases, 4 bases remained unmatched. Germline values: CDR1 SNHLY, CDR2 FYNNEI. The CDR3 DNA reads TGTGCCAGCAGTCGGACTAGCGGATCCAATGAGCAGTTCTTC. Protein sequence: CASSRTSGSNEQFF.

This clone was recorded only once. This chain uses TRBV18 with TRBJ2-2; 8 nucleotides agree with TRBD2. V lost 4 bases to trimming and J lost 7 bases; unmatched junction nucleotides: 14. Per the germline V gene, CDR1 is KGHSH and CDR2 is LQKENI. The CDR3 totals 17 residues. This CDR3 is CASSLSSLTSVHGELFF. The DNA for the CDR3 is TGTGCCAGCTCACTTTCTTCCCTGACTAGCGTCCACGGGGAGCTGTTTTTT.

The rearrangement joins TRBV9 to TRBJ2-2; 8 bases map to TRBD2. The junction had 7 bases not matched to a gene; V was cut back by 3 bases and J by 0 bases. Germline V gene sequence: CDR1 SGDLS, CDR2 YYNGEE. This CDR3 has 17 residues. In DNA, the CDR3 is TGTGCCAGCAGCGCCCCGGCGGGGGGTTCGAACACCGGGGAGCTGTTTTTT. Translated, it gives CASSAPAGGSNTGELFF.

The chain joins TRBV11-3 to TRBJ2-7, with 7 bases identical to TRBD1. CDR1 SGHNT and CDR2 YENEEA come from the germline V gene. CDR3 length: 17 amino acids. V gave up 5 bases and J gave up 0 bases; unmatched junction bases: 13. The CDR3 reads CASSPGQPQTPSYEQYF. Here the CDR3 DNA reads TGTGCCAGCAGCCCGGGACAGCCACAGACCCCCTCCTACGAGCAGTACTTC.

The rearrangement uses TRBV15 and TRBJ2-4; D possibly corresponds to TRBD1 (5 bases). Trimming cost V 3 bases and J 5 bases, with 14 bases left between them. The CDR3 is made up of 15 amino acids. Germline CDR1 reads LNHNV; CDR2 reads YYDKDF (reference sequence). CDR3 DNA sequence: TGTGCCACCAGCAGGGGGCGGAACGGAGAAAACATTCAGTACTTC. Its translation: CATSRGRNGENIQYF.

V and J are TRBV5-1 and TRBJ2-3; D not certain. Per germline, CDR1 SGHRS and CDR2 YFSETQ. V shed 3 bases and J shed 0 bases, with 2 bases lying between them. CDR3 length: 12 amino acids. As DNA, the CDR3 is TGCGCCAGCAGCTCGAGCACAGATACGCAGTATTTT. Translating gives CASSSSTDTQYF.

The rearrangement uses TRBV28 and TRBJ2-1, with D maybe TRBD1 (6 bases). Trimming removed 6 bases at V and 6 bases at J, with 18 bases between. The CDR3 has 15 amino acids. Germline V lookup: CDR1 MDHEN, CDR2 SYDVKM. The chain's CDR3 is CASSPATGWFNEQFF. The CDR3 DNA reads as TGTGCCAGCAGCCCCGCGACAGGTTGGTTCAATGAGCAGTTCTTC. Full variable domain (missing parts from reference TRBV28 and TRBJ2-1): DVKVTQSSRYLVKRTGEKVFLECVQDMDHENMFWYRQDPGLGLRLIYFSYDVKMKEKGDIPEGYSVSREKKERFSLILESASTNQTSMYLCASSPATGWFNEQFFGPGTRLTVL.

The chain carries TRBV29-1 and TRBJ2-1, with 8 bases aligning to TRBD2. Looked up from germline, CDR1 is SQVTM and CDR2 is ANQGSEA. Trimming at V came to 1 base and at J to 12 bases, leaving 11 bases not matched to a gene. The CDR3 covers 14 residues. CDR3 region: CSVEGAAGVSGQFF. Written as DNA, the CDR3 is TGCAGCGTTGAAGGGGCAGCGGGGGTGAGTGGGCAGTTCTTC.

This clone has a single count. The genes are TRBV27 and TRBJ2-4; possible D gene TRBD1, 5 bases. This CDR3 region has 12 residues. The V gene lost 4 bases and the J gene lost 16 bases, with 17 bases spanning the gap. Germline V gene lookup returns CDR1 MNHEY and CDR2 SMNVEV (reference sequence). The CDR3 loop is CASSSPDIQAYF. CDR3 in DNA: TGTGCCAGCAGTTCCCCGGACATACAGGCTTACTTC.

The chain combines TRBV19 with TRBJ1-2, with TRBD1 matching over 7 bases. Germline loops: CDR1 LNHDA, CDR2 SQIVND (reference sequence). V lost 7 bases and J lost 1; bases outside the gene matches: 9. CDR3 length: 15 amino acids. CDR3 protein: CASTITGAINYGYTF. DNA of the CDR3: TGTGCCAGTACCATCACAGGGGCAATTAACTATGGCTACACCTTC.

The V and J genes are TRBV10-3 and TRBJ1-2, with 7 bases that match TRBD1. Trimming at V came to 8 bases and at J to 3 bases, leaving 12 bases not matched to a gene. In germline, CDR1 is ENHRY, CDR2 SYGVKD. The CDR3 totals 15 residues. CDR3 DNA sequence: TGTGCCATCCCTAGAGGACTAACAGGGGACTATGGCTACACCTTC. It yields the protein CAIPRGLTGDYGYTF.

V is TRBV7-2 and J is TRBJ2-3; TRBD1 matches 7 bases. V shed 5 bases and J 0 bases; nucleotides not matched to a gene: 11. The CDR3 extends over 17 amino acids. Germline values: CDR1 SGHTA, CDR2 FQGNSA. The CDR3 here is CASSRPDRDVSTDTQYF. The CDR3 DNA reads as TGTGCCAGCAGCCGGCCCGACAGGGACGTGAGCACAGATACGCAGTATTTT.

The chain employs TRBV6-5 and TRBJ1-6; D not resolved. The CDR3 runs to 13 residues. Germline values: CDR1 MNHEY, CDR2 SVGAGI. The V end lost 6 bases, the J end lost 6 bases, and 9 bases lay between the germline ends. The CDR3 DNA reads TGTGCCAGCAGGGCCCCCCTTAATTCACCCCTCCACTTT. Residues: CASRAPLNSPLHF.

This chain connects TRBV27 to TRBJ2-1; D is ambiguous. The CDR3 totals 11 residues. Trimming shortened V by 5 bases and J by 6 bases, and 5 bases separated the two germline ends. Germline CDR1 and CDR2: MNHEY and SMNVEV (reference sequence). The CDR3 loop is CASSTLNEQFF. The CDR3 DNA is TGTGCCAGCAGTACTCTCAATGAGCAGTTCTTC.

The V call is TRBV5-1, the J call TRBJ1-1; 8 positions agree with TRBD1. The V and J ends lost 2 bases and 4 bases, in that order; junction bases with no gene match: 1. Germline assignment: CDR1 SGHRS and CDR2 YFSETQ. The CDR3 totals 13 residues. CDR3 residues: CASSFTGGTEAFF. In DNA form, the CDR3 reads TGCGCCAGCAGCTTCACAGGGGGCACTGAAGCTTTCTTT.

This sequence joins TRBV7-9 and TRBJ1-5; 7 bases line up with TRBD1. The germline V gene encodes CDR1 SEHNR and CDR2 FQNEAQ (reference sequence). The CDR3 loop spans 17 amino acids. Trimming cost V 5 bases and J 4 bases; bases outside gene matches: 14. The CDR3 bases are TGTGCCAGCAGCCAAGGCGGTACAGGGGTGTCAAATCAGCCCCAGCATTTT. Its protein is CASSQGGTGVSNQPQHF.

The table lists this clone with a count of one. V is TRBV18 and J is TRBJ2-6; D may be TRBD1 (6 bases). The CDR3 is made up of 15 amino acids. The V and J ends lost 3 bases and 8 bases respectively, with 14 bases between them. Germline-derived CDR1 and CDR2 are KGHSH and LQKENI. This CDR3 reads CASSPNRVGTNVLTF. CDR3 nucleotides: TGTGCCAGCTCACCCAACAGGGTTGGAACCAACGTCCTGACTTTC.

V and J are TRBV19 and TRBJ1-1, with 8 bases matching TRBD1. The CDR3 extends over 15 amino acids. With 4 bases clipped from V and 6 bases from J, the junction kept 10 bases outside the gene matches. Per the germline V gene, CDR1 is LNHDA and CDR2 is SQIVND (reference sequence). CDR3 in DNA: TGTGCCAGTAGTAGGAATTACGGGACAGGACCTGAAGCTTTCTTT. This encodes CASSRNYGTGPEAFF.

This rearrangement joins TRBV5-1 to TRBJ1-1; 8 positions match TRBD1. Germline CDR1 SGHRS, CDR2 YFSETQ. Trimming removed 4 bases from V and 1 base from J; junction bases left unmatched: 6. This CDR3 has 15 amino acids. The DNA for the CDR3 is TGCGCCAGCAGCGTAAGACAGGGGAAGAACACTGAAGCTTTCTTT. Translated: CASSVRQGKNTEAFF.

This clone was counted a single time. The V and J genes are TRBV29-1 and TRBJ1-4; D may be TRBD1 (6 bases). This CDR3 is built from 12 residues. In germline, CDR1 is SQVTM, CDR2 ANQGSEA. V dropped 6 bases and J dropped 8 bases, with 13 bases sitting between them. CDR3 loop: CSVKGDLEKLFF. CDR3 nucleotide sequence: TGCAGCGTAAAGGGGGATCTGGAAAAACTGTTTTTT.